This T cell receptor beta chain was observed in a study of T cells after yellow fever vaccination. TCRdb used MiXCR to reprocess the 5' RACE reads, holding one entry per CDR3 protein. The sample contains 400,000 or so distinct CDR3 sequences, approximately 10% of which appear only once. The sample holds a few counts of this clonotype. The antigen remains unidentified. Whole-study results and caveats: Detected again after the booster were most primary-vaccination clones, at roughly 95% CD4 and around 91% CD8.

The ends were cut back, 0 bases at V and 4 bases at J, with 10 bases in the middle. The CDR3 totals 13 residues. Germline V gene lookup returns CDR1 DFQATT and CDR2 SNEGSKA (reference sequence). V gene TRBV20-1 combines with J gene TRBJ2-7; D unclear. This TCR was recovered from a man between 18 and 35 years old who received the YFV17D yellow fever vaccine. The source material was PBMCs, sampled on the day of the first yellow fever vaccination. In DNA form, the CDR3 reads TGCAGTGCTAGAGATTTGCCGAGTTACGAGCAGTACTTC. It codes for CSARDLPSYEQYF.